This TCR beta chain was recorded in a study of cytomegalovirus exposure and HLA in healthy donors. About the research overall: Earlier findings included 90 million to 120 million unique TCR beta sequences obtained from about 179 million T cells.

The germline V gene has CDR1 SEHNR and CDR2 FQNEAQ (reference sequence). V gave up 5 bases and J gave up 5 bases; unmatched junction bases: 7. This CDR3 region has 14 residues. PCR employed 60 Vbeta and 13 Jbeta primers. Authors' methods: Tens of millions of unique TCR beta chains, roughly 11 million of them shared, were counted by a later analysis. TCRdb's table, derived via immunoSEQ multiplex PCR, lists solely in-frame clones and lacks some. V and J calls and clone size are copied from that table; D and trimming were computed from the DNA. This table has some 150,000 clones, 75% to 80% appearing once. Likely unrecorded immune exposures existed in these nominally healthy donors.

This chain uses TRBV7-9 with TRBJ1-1; 8 positions agree with TRBD1. What was sequenced was PBMCs. The clonotype was recovered from a male donor in good health and CMV-seronegative. The CDR3 DNA is TGTGCCAGCAGCCAGGGACAGGACGAGACTGAAGCTTTCTTT. It yields the protein CASSQGQDETEAFF.